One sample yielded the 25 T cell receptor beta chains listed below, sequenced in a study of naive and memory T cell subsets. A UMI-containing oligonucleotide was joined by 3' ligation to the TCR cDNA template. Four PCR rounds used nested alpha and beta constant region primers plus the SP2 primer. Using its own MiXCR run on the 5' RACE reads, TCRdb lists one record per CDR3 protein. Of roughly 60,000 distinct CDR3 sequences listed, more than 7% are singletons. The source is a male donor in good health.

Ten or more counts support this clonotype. DNA of the CDR3: TGTGCCAGCAGTTTAGGTCTTGGGCAGCAACCCCTCCACTTT. This gives the protein CASSLGLGQQPLHF. This chain joins TRBV12-3 or TRBV12-4 and TRBJ1-6; D remains ambiguous. The CDR3 sequence is 14 residues long. The germline V and J ends were trimmed by 1 base and 12 bases, with 13 bases remaining between them.

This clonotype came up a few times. CDR3 amino acids: CASRGGGGYTF. In nucleotides, the CDR3 is TGTGCCAGCAGGGGGGGGGGTGGCTACACCTTC. The V call is TRBV6-5, the J call TRBJ1-2; TRBD1 might be the D (5 bases). CDR1 MNHEY and CDR2 SVGAGI come from the germline V gene. The CDR3 extends over 11 amino acids. The germline V and J ends were trimmed by 6 bases and 7 bases, with 9 bases remaining between them.

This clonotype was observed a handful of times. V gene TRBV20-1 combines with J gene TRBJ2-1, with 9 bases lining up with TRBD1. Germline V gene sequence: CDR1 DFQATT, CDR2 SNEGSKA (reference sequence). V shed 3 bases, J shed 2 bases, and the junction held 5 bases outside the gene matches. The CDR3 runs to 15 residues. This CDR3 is CSASDGQGTYNEQFF. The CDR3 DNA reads TGCAGTGCTAGCGATGGACAGGGGACCTACAATGAGCAGTTCTTC.

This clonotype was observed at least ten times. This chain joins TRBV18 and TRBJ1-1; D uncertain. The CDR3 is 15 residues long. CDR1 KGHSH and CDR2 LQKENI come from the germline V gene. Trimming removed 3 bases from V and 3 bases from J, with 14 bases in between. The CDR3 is CASSPTGPSDTEAFF. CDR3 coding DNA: TGTGCCAGCTCACCCACCGGGCCGTCGGACACTGAAGCTTTCTTT.

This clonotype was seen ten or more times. The CDR3 reads CSARDIGSGRETQYF. CDR3 DNA sequence: TGCAGTGCTAGAGATATAGGCAGCGGGCGAGAGACCCAGTACTTC. The chain combines TRBV20-1 with TRBJ2-5; weak D call: TRBD2 (6 bases). Germline assignment: CDR1 DFQATT and CDR2 SNEGSKA (reference sequence). The CDR3 contains 15 residues. V gave up 0 bases and J gave up 4 bases, with 15 bases separating them.

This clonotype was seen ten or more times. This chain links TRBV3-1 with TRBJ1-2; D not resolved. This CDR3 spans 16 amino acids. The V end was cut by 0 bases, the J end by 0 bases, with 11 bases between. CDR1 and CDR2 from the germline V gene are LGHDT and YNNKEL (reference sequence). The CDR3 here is CASSQEGGYPNYGYTF. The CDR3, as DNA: TGTGCCAGCAGCCAAGAGGGCGGCTACCCTAACTATGGCTACACCTTC.

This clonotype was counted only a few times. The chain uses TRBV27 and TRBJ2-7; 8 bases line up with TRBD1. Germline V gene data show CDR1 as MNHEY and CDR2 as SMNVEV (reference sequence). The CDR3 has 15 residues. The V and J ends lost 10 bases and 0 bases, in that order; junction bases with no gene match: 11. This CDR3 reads CATQPGTGISYEQYF. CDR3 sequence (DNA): TGTGCCACCCAACCCGGGACAGGAATCTCCTACGAGCAGTACTTC.

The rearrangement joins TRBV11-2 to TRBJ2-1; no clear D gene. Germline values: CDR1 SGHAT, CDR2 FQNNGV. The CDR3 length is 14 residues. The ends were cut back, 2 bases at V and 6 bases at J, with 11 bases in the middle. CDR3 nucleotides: TGTGCCAGCAGCTTAAGCAGCTTTAGCAATGAGCAGTTCTTC. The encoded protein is CASSLSSFSNEQFF.

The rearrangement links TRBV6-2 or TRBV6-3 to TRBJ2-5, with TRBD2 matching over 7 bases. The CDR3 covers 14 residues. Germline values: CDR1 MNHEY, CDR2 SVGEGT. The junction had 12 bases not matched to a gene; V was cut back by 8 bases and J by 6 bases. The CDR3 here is CASGRVYSPQTQYF. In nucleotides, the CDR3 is TGTGCCAGCGGGAGGGTCTACTCACCCCAGACCCAGTACTTC.

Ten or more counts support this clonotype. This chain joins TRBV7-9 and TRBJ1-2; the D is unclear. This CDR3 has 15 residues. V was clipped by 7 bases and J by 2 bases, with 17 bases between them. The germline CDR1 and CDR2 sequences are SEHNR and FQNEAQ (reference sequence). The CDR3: CASTYAAAENYGYTF. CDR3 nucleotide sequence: TGTGCCAGCACCTACGCAGCGGCGGAGAACTATGGCTACACCTTC. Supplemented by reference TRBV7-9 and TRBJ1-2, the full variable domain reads DTGVSQNPRHKITKRGQNVTFRCDPISEHNRLYWYRQTLGQGPEFLTYFQNEAQLEKSRLLSDRFSAERPKGSFSTLEIQRTEQGDSAMYLCASTYAAAENYGYTFGSGTRLTVV.

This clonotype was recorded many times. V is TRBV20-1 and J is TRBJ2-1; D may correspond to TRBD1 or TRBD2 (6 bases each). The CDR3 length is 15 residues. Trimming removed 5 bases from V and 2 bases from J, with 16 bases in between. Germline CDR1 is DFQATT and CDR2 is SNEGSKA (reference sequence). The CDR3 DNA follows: TGCAGTGCTCCGCGGAGGGGGGATGCCTACAATGAGCAGTTCTTC. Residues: CSAPRRGDAYNEQFF.

The CDR3 reads CASSLGLASGGHEQFF. The CDR3 DNA follows: TGTGCCAGCAGCTTAGGATTGGCTAGCGGGGGGCATGAGCAGTTCTTC. This chain joins TRBV7-2 and TRBJ2-1, with 11 bases aligning to TRBD2. The CDR3 is 16 amino acids. Germline CDR1 SGHTA, CDR2 FQGNSA. The ends lost 1 base at V and 8 bases at J; junction bases unmatched: 7. Full variable domain (remainder filled in from reference TRBV7-2 and TRBJ2-1): GAGVSQSPSNKVTEKGKDVELRCDPISGHTALYWYRQSLGQGLEFLIYFQGNSAPDKSGLPSDRFSAERTGGSVSTLTIQRTQQEDSAVYLCASSLGLASGGHEQFFGPGTRLTVL.

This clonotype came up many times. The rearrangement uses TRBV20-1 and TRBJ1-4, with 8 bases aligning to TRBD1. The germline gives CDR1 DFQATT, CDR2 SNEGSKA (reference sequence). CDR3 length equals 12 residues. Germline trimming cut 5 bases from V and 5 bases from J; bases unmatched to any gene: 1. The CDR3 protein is CSAWDRNEKLFF. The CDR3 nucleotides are TGCAGTGCTTGGGACAGGAATGAAAAACTGTTTTTT.

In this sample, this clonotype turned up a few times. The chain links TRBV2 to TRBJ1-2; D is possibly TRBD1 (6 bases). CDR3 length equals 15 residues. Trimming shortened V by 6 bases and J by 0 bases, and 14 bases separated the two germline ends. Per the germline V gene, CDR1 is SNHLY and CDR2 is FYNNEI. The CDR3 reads CASRKDSPTNYGYTF. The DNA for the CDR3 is TGTGCCAGCAGAAAGGACAGCCCGACTAACTATGGCTACACCTTC.

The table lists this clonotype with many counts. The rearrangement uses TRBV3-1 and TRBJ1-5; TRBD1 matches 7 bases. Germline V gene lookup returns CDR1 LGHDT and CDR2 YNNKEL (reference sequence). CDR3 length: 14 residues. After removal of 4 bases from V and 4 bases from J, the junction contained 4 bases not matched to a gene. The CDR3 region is CASSLGTANQPQHF. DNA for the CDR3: TGTGCCAGCAGCCTAGGGACAGCAAATCAGCCCCAGCATTTT.

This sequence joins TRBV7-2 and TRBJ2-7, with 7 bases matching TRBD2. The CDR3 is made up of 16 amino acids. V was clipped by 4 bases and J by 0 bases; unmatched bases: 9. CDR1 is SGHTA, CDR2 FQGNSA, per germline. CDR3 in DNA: TGTGCCAGCAGCTCCTACAGCGGGGTGAGCTCCTACGAGCAGTACTTC. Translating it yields CASSSYSGVSSYEQYF.

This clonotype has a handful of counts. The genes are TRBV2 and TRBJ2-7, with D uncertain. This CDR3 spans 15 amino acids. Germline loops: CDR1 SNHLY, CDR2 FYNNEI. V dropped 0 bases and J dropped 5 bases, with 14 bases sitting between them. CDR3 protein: CASSEALGWSNEQYF. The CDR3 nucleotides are TGTGCCAGCAGTGAAGCACTTGGTTGGTCGAACGAGCAGTACTTC.

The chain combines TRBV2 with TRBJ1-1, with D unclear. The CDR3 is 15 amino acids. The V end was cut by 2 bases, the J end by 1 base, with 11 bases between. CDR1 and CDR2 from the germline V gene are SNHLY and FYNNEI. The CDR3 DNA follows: TGTGCCAGCAGTGAATACGGGGTTCGGAACACTGAAGCTTTCTTT. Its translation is CASSEYGVRNTEAFF. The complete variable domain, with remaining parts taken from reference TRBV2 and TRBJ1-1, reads EPEVTQTPSHQVTQMGQEVILRCVPISNHLYFYWYRQILGQKVEFLVSFYNNEISEKSEIFDDQFSVERPDGSNFTLKIRSTKLEDSAMYFCASSEYGVRNTEAFFGQGTRLTVV.

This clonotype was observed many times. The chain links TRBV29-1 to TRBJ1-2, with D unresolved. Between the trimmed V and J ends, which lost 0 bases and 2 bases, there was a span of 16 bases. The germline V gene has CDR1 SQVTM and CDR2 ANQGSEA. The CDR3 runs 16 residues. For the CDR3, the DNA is TGCAGCGTTGAAGACCTGGTCGAACAGTCAAACTATGGCTACACCTTC. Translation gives CSVEDLVEQSNYGYTF.

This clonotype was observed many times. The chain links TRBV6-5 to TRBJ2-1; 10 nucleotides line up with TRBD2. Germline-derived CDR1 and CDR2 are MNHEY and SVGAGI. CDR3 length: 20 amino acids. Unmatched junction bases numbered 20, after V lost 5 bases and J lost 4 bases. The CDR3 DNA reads TGTGCCAGCAGTAAGCATCCTAAAGCGGGAGGGCCTGGAATTTACAATGAGCAGTTCTTC. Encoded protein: CASSKHPKAGGPGIYNEQFF.

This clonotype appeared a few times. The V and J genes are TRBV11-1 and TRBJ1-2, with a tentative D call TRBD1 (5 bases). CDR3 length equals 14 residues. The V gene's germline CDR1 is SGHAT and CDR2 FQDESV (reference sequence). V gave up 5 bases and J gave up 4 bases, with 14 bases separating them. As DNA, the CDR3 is TGTGCCAGCAGCCCGGGACGGATTCGCTATGGCTACACCTTC. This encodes CASSPGRIRYGYTF. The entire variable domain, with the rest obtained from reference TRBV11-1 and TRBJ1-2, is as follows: EAEVAQSPRYKITEKSQAVAFWCDPISGHATLYWYRQILGQGPELLVQFQDESVVDDSQLPKDRFSAERLKGVDSTLKIQPAELGDSAMYLCASSPGRIRYGYTFGSGTRLTVV.

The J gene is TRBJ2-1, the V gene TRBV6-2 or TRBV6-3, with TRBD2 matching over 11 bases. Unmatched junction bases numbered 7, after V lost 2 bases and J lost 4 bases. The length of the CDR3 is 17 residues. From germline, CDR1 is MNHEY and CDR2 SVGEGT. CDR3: CASSYALAGGLYNEQFF. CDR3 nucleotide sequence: TGTGCCAGCAGTTACGCCTTAGCGGGGGGGCTTTACAATGAGCAGTTCTTC.

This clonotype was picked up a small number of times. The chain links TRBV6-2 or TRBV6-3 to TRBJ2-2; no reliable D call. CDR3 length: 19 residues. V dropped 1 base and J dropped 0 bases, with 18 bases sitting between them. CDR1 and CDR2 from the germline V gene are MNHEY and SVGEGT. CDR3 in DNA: TGTGCCAGCAGTTACTTTATTCCACCTTCCGTGGCGAACACCGGGGAGCTGTTTTTT. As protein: CASSYFIPPSVANTGELFF.

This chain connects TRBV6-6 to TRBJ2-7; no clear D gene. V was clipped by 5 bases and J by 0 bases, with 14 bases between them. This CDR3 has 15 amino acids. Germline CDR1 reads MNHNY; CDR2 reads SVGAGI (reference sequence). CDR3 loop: CASSPRAVSSYEQYF. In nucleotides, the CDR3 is TGTGCCAGCAGTCCACGCGCGGTCAGCTCCTACGAGCAGTACTTC.

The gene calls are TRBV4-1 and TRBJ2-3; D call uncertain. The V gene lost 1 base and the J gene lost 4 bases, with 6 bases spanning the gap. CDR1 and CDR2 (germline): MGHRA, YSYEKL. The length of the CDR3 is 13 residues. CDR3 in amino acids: CASSQAIPDTQYF. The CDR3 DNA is TGCGCCAGCAGCCAAGCCATACCAGATACGCAGTATTTT.